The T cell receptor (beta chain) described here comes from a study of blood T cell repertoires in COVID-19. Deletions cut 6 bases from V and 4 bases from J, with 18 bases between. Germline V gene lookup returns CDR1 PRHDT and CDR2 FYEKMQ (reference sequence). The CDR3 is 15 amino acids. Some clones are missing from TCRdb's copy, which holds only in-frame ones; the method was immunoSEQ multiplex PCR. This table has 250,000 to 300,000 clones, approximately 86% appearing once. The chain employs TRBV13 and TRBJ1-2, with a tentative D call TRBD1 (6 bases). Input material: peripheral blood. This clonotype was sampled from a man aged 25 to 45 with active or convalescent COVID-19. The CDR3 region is CASRPQGFRRYGYTF. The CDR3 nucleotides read TGTGCCAGCAGACCTCAGGGGTTTCGACGCTATGGCTACACCTTC.